These T cell receptor beta chains were read from a single sample in a study of T cell repertoires in cytomegalovirus infection. TCRdb called the reads again in MiXCR, with one record for every CDR3 protein. The repertoire holds about 680,000 distinct CDR3 sequences, with 20% to 25% as singletons. Specimen: CD8+ T cells from PBMCs. These TCRs come from a human donor in good health (CMV status not recorded). Some clones in this sample may be carry-over from other donors' samples. Each CDR3 is given with its conserved first and last residue.

j_gene	v_gene	CDR3aa
TRBJ2-1	TRBV7-2	CASSEDRGINNEQFF
TRBJ2-2	TRBV7-6	CASSLASDTGELFF
TRBJ1-1	TRBV10-3	CAIRPQGMNTEAFF
TRBJ2-1	TRBV7-6	CASSLRGRGEQFF
TRBJ1-1	TRBV7-6	CASRPDRGTEAFF
TRBJ2-3	TRBV7-2	CASSAPAGSTDTQYF
TRBJ2-1	TRBV7-6	CASSRQGAGDEQFF
TRBJ2-7	TRBV7-4	CATEAPGSYEQYF
TRBJ2-2	TRBV10-3	CAIRVQGTDTGELFF
TRBJ2-1	TRBV12-3/TRBV12-4	CASIAGSINEQFF
TRBJ2-1	TRBV6-2/TRBV6-3	CASTQGENSYNEQFF
TRBJ2-2	TRBV5-4	CASSRLGKAGELFF
TRBJ1-2	TRBV12-3/TRBV12-4	CASDLSAGVGGYTF
TRBJ2-2	TRBV6-2/TRBV6-3	CASSYWGTSTGELFF
TRBJ2-7	TRBV2	CASSWPYEQYF
TRBJ2-1	TRBV10-2	CASSIQGGPRYGNEQFF
TRBJ2-3	TRBV2	CASRGGWSQYF
TRBJ1-5	TRBV15	CATNRDLGGNQPQHF
TRBJ1-1	TRBV7-9	CASSLGTKGWMNTEAFF
TRBJ1-5	TRBV6-2/TRBV6-3	CASSFAFWSNQPQHF
TRBJ2-7	TRBV27	CASSTSTGEVSDEQYF
TRBJ2-7	TRBV5-5	CASSPGTGATYEQYF
TRBJ1-6	TRBV20-1	CSARERGRDLDSPLHF
TRBJ2-2	TRBV7-6	CASRGIQDRSGELFF
TRBJ1-5	TRBV27	CASSFAGNDQPQHF
TRBJ1-2	TRBV25-1	CASSDPQEAGGYTF
TRBJ1-1	TRBV9	CASSVGNLRAEAFF
TRBJ2-7	TRBV20-1	CSARGTLSYEQYF
TRBJ1-4	TRBV29-1	CSVEVFGTNNEKLFF
TRBJ2-3	TRBV12-3/TRBV12-4	CASSLFESTDTQYF
TRBJ2-2	TRBV2	CASMRGGSSGELFF
TRBJ2-7	TRBV5-5	CASSLSVGVNEQYF
TRBJ2-7	TRBV4-2	CASSQDGSGAIGEQYF
TRBJ2-5	TRBV7-2	CASSPPLNETQYF
TRBJ1-2	TRBV14	CASSQDRFGNYGYTF
TRBJ2-5	TRBV9	CASSALGLAVEETQYF
TRBJ1-6	TRBV7-9	CASSLTIGGSPLHF
TRBJ1-1	TRBV4-3	CASSQDPPGENTEAFF
TRBJ2-1	TRBV7-9	CASRDGEHNEQFF
TRBJ1-1	TRBV7-6	CASSFDGGDTEAFF
TRBJ2-1	TRBV28	CASSPPDRVGSDEQFF
TRBJ2-5	TRBV6-6	CASNFGAGVETQYF
TRBJ2-1	TRBV9	CASSVSGGDEQFF
TRBJ2-2	TRBV12-3/TRBV12-4	CASSLRGSRETGELFF
TRBJ2-3	TRBV7-2	CASSLVWGARGDTQYF
TRBJ1-5	TRBV12-3/TRBV12-4	CASYAGGNQPQHF
TRBJ1-1	TRBV29-1	CSVHVWGGNTEAFF
TRBJ1-5	TRBV6-6	CASSYTGTGGGQPQHF
TRBJ1-5	TRBV7-2	CASSLTGAQPQHF
TRBJ1-5	TRBV28	CASSLKGNSNQPQHF
TRBJ1-2	TRBV7-9	CASSPRGALGREYGYTF
TRBJ2-6	TRBV10-3	CAIRGQGGANVLTF
TRBJ2-2	TRBV25-1	CASSELGSGVPGELFF